These 27 T cell receptor beta chains were sequenced from one sample in a study of beta chain features in type 1 diabetes. Expressed TCRB transcripts were sequenced, since all the RNA that had been isolated was reverse transcribed. Sequencing used immunoSEQ multiplex PCR; TCRdb keeps in-frame clones, though not all of them. The sample lists around 280,000 clones; approximately 8.1% were seen once. The sample comprised central memory CD4+ T cells from blood. The receptors shown here come from a woman aged 18 to 35 in good health.

This clone was counted between two and nine times. The CDR3 protein is CASAKTGNTIYF. CDR3 nucleotides: TGTGCCAGCGCTAAAACTGGAAACACCATATATTTT. The chain links TRBV2 to TRBJ1-3; D is ambiguous. Trimming left V 8 bases short and J 2 bases short, with 7 bases between. CDR1 and CDR2 (germline): SNHLY, FYNNEI. This CDR3 has 12 amino acids. Full variable domain (remainder filled in from reference TRBV2 and TRBJ1-3): EPEVTQTPSHQVTQMGQEVILRCVPISNHLYFYWYRQILGQKVEFLVSFYNNEISEKSEIFDDQFSVERPDGSNFTLKIRSTKLEDSAMYFCASAKTGNTIYFGEGSWLTVV.

CDR3 amino acids: CASSLPVANVLTF. The CDR3 coding sequence is TGTGCCAGCAGCCTCCCGGTGGCCAACGTCCTGACTTTC. The rearrangement links TRBV11-2 to TRBJ2-6; D is ambiguous. From germline, CDR1 is SGHAT and CDR2 FQNNGV. Between the trimmed V and J ends, which lost 5 bases and 6 bases, there was a span of 8 bases. The CDR3 has 13 residues.

This clone was found a few times. The chain joins TRBV15 to TRBJ2-7; a weak D match, TRBD1 (6 bases). The CDR3 spans 14 residues. V gave up 2 bases and J gave up 9 bases, with 17 bases separating them. Germline V lookup: CDR1 LNHNV, CDR2 YYDKDF (reference sequence). The CDR3 nucleotides are TGTGCCACCAGCAGATCCGGGACACCCGCAAGGCAGTACTTC. Translating gives CATSRSGTPARQYF.

This chain connects TRBV5-5 to TRBJ1-1; D call uncertain. The germline CDR1 and CDR2 sequences are SGHKS and YYEKEE (reference sequence). The CDR3 has 16 amino acids. V lost 3 bases and J lost 2, with 17 bases in between. The CDR3 spells CASSSPVRVANTEAFF. DNA of the CDR3: TGTGCCAGCAGCTCCCCGGTAAGGGTTGCCAACACTGAAGCTTTCTTT.

This clone was detected a few times. V and J are TRBV28 and TRBJ2-7; TRBD1 matches 7 bases. V lost 4 bases, J lost 9 bases, and 12 bases stayed unmatched. Germline CDR1 MDHEN, CDR2 SYDVKM. The CDR3 spans 14 residues. For the CDR3, the DNA is TGTGCCAGCAGTTCCCCCGGGACAGAAAATGTGCAGTACGTC. Translating gives CASSSPGTENVQYV.

This clone was seen a few times. The gene calls are TRBV18 and TRBJ1-2, with 7 bases fitting TRBD1. CDR1 is KGHSH, CDR2 LQKENI, per germline. V lost 0 bases to trimming and J lost 5 bases; unmatched junction nucleotides: 6. The CDR3 totals 15 residues. DNA for the CDR3: TGTGCCAGCTCACCACCGACAGGGATCGGGTATGGCTACACCTTC. Its translation: CASSPPTGIGYGYTF.

The chain employs TRBV7-2 and TRBJ2-5; D remains unclear. The CDR3 is 14 amino acids. V was trimmed by 2 bases and J by 1 base, leaving 8 bases between them. The germline V gene has CDR1 SGHTA and CDR2 FQGNSA. The CDR3 loop is CASSLSWGQETQYF. The DNA for the CDR3 is TGTGCCAGCAGCTTAAGCTGGGGCCAAGAGACCCAGTACTTC.

This clone has only a few counts. This sequence joins TRBV6-1 and TRBJ2-2; 8 bases line up with TRBD1. CDR3 length: 15 amino acids. V shed 5 bases, J shed 3 bases, and the junction held 5 bases outside the gene matches. In germline, CDR1 is MNHNS, CDR2 SASEGT. The CDR3 sequence: CASSLTGDHTGELFF. The CDR3 bases are TGTGCCAGCAGTCTGACAGGGGACCACACCGGGGAGCTGTTTTTT.

The rearrangement uses TRBV20-1 and TRBJ1-3, with D unresolved. Germline V CDR1 and CDR2: DFQATT, SNEGSKA (reference sequence). The V end lost 4 bases, the J end lost 5 bases, and 6 bases lay between the germline ends. CDR3 length: 11 amino acids. The CDR3 here is CSAIMRNTIYF. CDR3 bases: TGCAGTGCTATCATGAGAAACACCATATATTTT.

This clone was seen a few times. Distinct nucleotide sequences in the sample also encode this CDR3. The V and J genes are TRBV5-1 and TRBJ2-3, with no clear D. The CDR3 covers 16 residues. Germline V gene lookup returns CDR1 SGHRS and CDR2 YFSETQ. V was pared by 0 bases and J by 0 bases, with 11 bases between. Here the CDR3 reads CASSLGGGFSTDTQYF. CDR3 bases: TGCGCCAGCAGCTTGGGCGGCGGATTTAGCACAGATACGCAGTATTTT.

In its sample, this clone was seen a few times. CDR3 DNA: TGTGCCAGCAGCTTCGGCGGGAGTCGCACAGATACGCAGTATTTT. Amino acids: CASSFGGSRTDTQYF. The chain combines TRBV5-8 with TRBJ2-3; TRBD2 matches at 7 bases. Germline V gives CDR1 SGHTS, CDR2 YDEGEE. This CDR3 has 15 residues. Unmatched junction bases numbered 4, after V lost 2 bases and J lost 1 base.

The chain recombines TRBV6-6 with TRBJ1-3; D perhaps matches TRBD1 (5 bases). Germline V gene sequence: CDR1 MNHNY, CDR2 SVGAGI (reference sequence). The CDR3 extends over 14 amino acids. V dropped 8 bases and J dropped 1 base, with 12 bases sitting between them. CDR3 nucleotide sequence: TGTGCCAGCCACCCGGGACTGTCTGGAAACACCATATATTTT. This codes for CASHPGLSGNTIYF.

The chain recombines TRBV9 with TRBJ2-5; TRBD2 matches 12 bases. Germline V CDR1 and CDR2: SGDLS, YYNGEE. The CDR3 length is 16 residues. Trimming removed 3 bases from V and 4 bases from J; junction bases left unmatched: 7. CDR3 sequence reads: CASSATLTSGGETQYF. The DNA for the CDR3 is TGTGCCAGCAGCGCCACCCTGACTAGCGGGGGAGAGACCCAGTACTTC.

The chain combines TRBV5-5 with TRBJ1-2; D gene unclear. The CDR3 contains 15 residues. Germline lookup yields CDR1 SGHKS and CDR2 YYEKEE (reference sequence). The germline V and J ends were trimmed by 0 bases and 2 bases, with 11 bases remaining between them. The CDR3 coding sequence is TGTGCCAGCAGCTTGGAGTCTACAGCCAACTATGGCTACACCTTC. Residues: CASSLESTANYGYTF.

This clone was detected only a few times. In DNA form, the CDR3 reads TGTGCCAGCAGCCAAGGGCCGATACAGGGTTGGAGCACAGATACGCAGTATTTT. Its protein product is CASSQGPIQGWSTDTQYF. The chain carries TRBV14 and TRBJ2-3, with D perhaps matching TRBD1 (6 bases). Germline CDR1 is SGHDN and CDR2 is FVKESK. The CDR3 has 18 residues. V lost 1 base to trimming and J lost 0 bases, with 17 bases between them.

The chain joins TRBV25-1 to TRBJ1-5; possibly TRBD1 for D (6 bases). Trimming took off 5 bases at V and 2 bases at J, with 7 bases between the two ends. Germline V gene sequence: CDR1 MGHDK, CDR2 SYGVNS. The CDR3 contains 13 residues. The DNA of the CDR3 is TGTGCCAGCAGTCGACAGGGCAATCAGCCCCAGCATTTT. Translating gives CASSRQGNQPQHF.

V gene TRBV15 combines with J gene TRBJ2-3; D is unresolved. Deletions cut 1 base from V and 0 bases from J, with 11 bases between. The germline V gene has CDR1 LNHNV and CDR2 YYDKDF (reference sequence). The CDR3 runs 16 residues. The DNA of the CDR3 is TGTGCCACCAGCAGAGGGACGGCTGCTAGCACAGATACGCAGTATTTT. This translates into CATSRGTAASTDTQYF.

This rearrangement joins TRBV5-1 to TRBJ2-1, with 8 bases identical to TRBD2. Germline CDR1 SGHRS, CDR2 YFSETQ. This CDR3 is 14 amino acids long. V was clipped by 5 bases and J by 7 bases; unmatched bases: 8. The CDR3 region is CASSRDSGTNEQFF. The CDR3 coding sequence is TGCGCCAGCAGTCGGGATAGCGGGACTAATGAGCAGTTCTTC.

This chain links TRBV15 with TRBJ2-1; TRBD2 matches 10 bases. This CDR3 contains 15 residues. V was pared by 5 bases and J by 7 bases, with 8 bases of the junction left unmatched. Germline lookup yields CDR1 LNHNV and CDR2 YYDKDF (reference sequence). CDR3 bases: TGTGCCACCAGCGAAATACGGACTAGCGGTAATGAGCAGTTCTTC. Its protein is CATSEIRTSGNEQFF.

This chain connects TRBV15 to TRBJ1-3, with no clear D. This CDR3 region has 15 residues. The germline V and J ends were trimmed by 2 bases and 2 bases, with 10 bases remaining between them. Per germline, CDR1 LNHNV and CDR2 YYDKDF (reference sequence). CDR3: CATSRSTTTGNTIYF. The CDR3 DNA reads as TGTGCCACCAGCAGATCAACGACAACTGGAAACACCATATATTTT.

This clone was seen only a few times. The V and J genes are TRBV18 and TRBJ2-7; no clear D. The V end lost 3 bases, the J end lost 3 bases, and 9 bases lay between the germline ends. This CDR3 comprises 13 residues. The V gene's germline CDR1 is KGHSH and CDR2 LQKENI. Written as DNA, the CDR3 is TGTGCCAGCTCACCGAACACCCACTACGAGCAGTACGTC. Residues: CASSPNTHYEQYV.

This sequence joins TRBV4-2 and TRBJ2-5, with 7 bases fitting TRBD2. The CDR3 is 17 residues long. With V trimmed by 0 bases and J by 5 bases, 12 bases remained unmatched. Looked up from germline, CDR1 is LGHNA and CDR2 is YNFKEQ. CDR3 region: CASSQDGFGLVEETQYF. In DNA, the CDR3 is TGTGCCAGCAGCCAAGATGGATTTGGACTAGTTGAGGAGACCCAGTACTTC.

The rearrangement links TRBV28 to TRBJ2-7; D might be TRBD1 (5 bases). The CDR3 is made up of 13 amino acids. CDR1 is MDHEN, CDR2 SYDVKM, per germline. V was clipped by 5 bases and J by 3 bases, with 11 bases between them. The CDR3, as DNA: TGTGCCAGCAGTCCGGACACGTTCTACGAGCAGTACGTC. This gives the protein CASSPDTFYEQYV.

This clone appeared a few times. The chain links TRBV28 to TRBJ2-4; no clear D. CDR3 length: 13 residues. Per germline, CDR1 MDHEN and CDR2 SYDVKM. The ends were cut back, 2 bases at V and 6 bases at J, with 8 bases in the middle. CDR3 DNA sequence: TGTGCCAGCAGTTTACCAGGAATAAACATTCAGTACTTC. Protein: CASSLPGINIQYF. The variable domain in full, completed from reference TRBV28 and TRBJ2-4, reads DVKVTQSSRYLVKRTGEKVFLECVQDMDHENMFWYRQDPGLGLRLIYFSYDVKMKEKGDIPEGYSVSREKKERFSLILESASTNQTSMYLCASSLPGINIQYFGAGTRLSVL.

The rearrangement joins TRBV4-1 to TRBJ2-3, with 8 positions matching TRBD1. The CDR3 length is 17 residues. Germline V gene data show CDR1 as MGHRA and CDR2 as YSYEKL. V gave up 6 bases and J gave up 4 bases; unmatched junction bases: 15. CDR3 DNA: TGCGCCAGCAGGACCCTCCTAACGCAGGGGGCGTCAGATACGCAGTATTTT. Amino acids: CASRTLLTQGASDTQYF.

V gene TRBV18 combines with J gene TRBJ2-7; 8 nucleotides align to TRBD1. Germline assignment: CDR1 KGHSH and CDR2 LQKENI. The CDR3 spans 14 residues. The ends lost 5 bases at V and 2 bases at J; junction bases unmatched: 5. The CDR3 is CASSTRQGPYEQYV. The DNA of the CDR3 is TGTGCCAGCTCAACCCGACAGGGGCCCTACGAGCAGTACGTC.

About this clone itself: A much more abundant neighbour one base away suggests this may be a read error. The chain joins TRBV19 to TRBJ2-1; D is possibly TRBD1 or TRBD2 (6 bases each). The V end was cut by 6 bases, the J end by 6 bases, with 27 bases between. The CDR3 is 18 residues long. The germline V gene has CDR1 LNHDA and CDR2 SQIVND (reference sequence). The DNA of the CDR3 is TGTGCCAGTAGCTTTCGCCATTCCCCTCTACAGGGAGGCAATGAGCAGTTCTTC. Its translation: CASSFRHSPLQGGNEQFF.